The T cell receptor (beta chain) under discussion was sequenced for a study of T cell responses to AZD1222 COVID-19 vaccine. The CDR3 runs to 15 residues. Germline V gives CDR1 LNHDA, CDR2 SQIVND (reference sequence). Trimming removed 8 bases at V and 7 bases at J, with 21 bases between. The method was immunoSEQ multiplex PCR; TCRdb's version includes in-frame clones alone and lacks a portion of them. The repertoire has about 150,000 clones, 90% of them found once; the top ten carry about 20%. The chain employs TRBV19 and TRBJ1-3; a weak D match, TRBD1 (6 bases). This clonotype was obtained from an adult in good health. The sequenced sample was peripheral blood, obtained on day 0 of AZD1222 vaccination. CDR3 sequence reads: CASSRGGLLRNTIYF. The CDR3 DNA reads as TGTGCCAGTTCAAGAGGGGGGCTTCTTCGGAACACCATATATTTT.